This paragraph reports one T cell receptor (beta chain). The antigen remains undetermined. Sampled while nominally healthy, donors likely had unrecorded immune exposures. This specimen comes from a study of cytomegalovirus exposure and HLA in healthy donors. Findings and limits, study-wide: The study reported that TCR beta sequences accurately predicted HLA-A and HLA-B alleles in most subjects. Being productive about 90% or about 30% of the time was typical of most TCR beta V segments in an earlier analysis.

Germline V gene sequence: CDR1 MNHEY, CDR2 SMNVEV (reference sequence). The CDR3 sequence is 15 residues long. V lost 5 bases and J lost 7; bases outside the gene matches: 8. The PCR made use of 60 Vbeta and 13 Jbeta primers. TCRdb's table, derived via immunoSEQ multiplex PCR, lists solely in-frame clones and lacks some. The repertoire holds a few hundred thousand clones, with around 90% as singletons. The rearrangement uses TRBV27 and TRBJ2-1; 10 bases map to TRBD2. The sequenced material came from PBMCs. This TCR came from a woman younger than 35 in good health and CMV-seronegative. CDR3 loop: CASSHSGGATNEQFF. Here the CDR3 DNA reads TGTGCCAGCAGTCACAGCGGGGGGGCAACGAATGAGCAGTTCTTC.